The next 15 T cell receptor beta chains were all read from a single sample in a study of TIL therapy for anti-PD-1-resistant metastatic lung cancer. The time point here: pre-treatment sample, taken before nivolumab and TIL therapy. Sequencing used immunoSEQ v3. Only in-frame clones appear in the TCRdb table, and some are missing; sequencing was by immunoSEQ multiplex PCR. This repertoire shows 15,000 to 20,000 clones, roughly 85% found once; its top ten account for around 2.2%. The material sequenced was blood, taken at baseline. These receptors came from a person between 30 and 80 years old with non-small cell lung cancer.

This chain links TRBV9 with TRBJ2-1; 12 nucleotides line up with TRBD2. There are 19 residues in the CDR3. The J segment lost 1 base and the V segment lost 2 bases, leaving 10 bases of the junction unmatched. The germline V gene has CDR1 SGDLS and CDR2 YYNGEE. This CDR3 is CASSVPAGLAGSSYNEQFF. DNA for the CDR3: TGTGCCAGCAGCGTCCCAGCTGGACTAGCGGGGAGTTCCTACAATGAGCAGTTCTTC.

This chain uses TRBV4-2 with TRBJ2-5, with 8 bases aligning to TRBD2. The CDR3 has 16 residues. J was trimmed by 5 bases and V by 0 bases; bases with no gene match: 8. Germline CDR1 and CDR2: LGHNA and YNFKEQ. CDR3 DNA sequence: TGTGCCAGCAGCCAAGATACCAGCGGGAGTTGGGAGACCCAGTACTTC. Translation: CASSQDTSGSWETQYF.

On this clone: One end of the junction fails to match germline, which may point to a read error. The J gene is TRBJ2-2, the V gene TRBV2, with TRBD2 matching over 8 bases. Germline V gene sequence: CDR1 SNHLY, CDR2 FYNNEI. This CDR3 has 14 residues. The CDR3 is CASREAGDTGELFF. The CDR3, as DNA: TGTGCCAGCAGGGAAGCGGGGGACACCGGGGAGCTGTTTTTT.

This rearrangement joins TRBV28 to TRBJ2-7, with D uncertain. V was clipped by 2 bases and J by 4 bases, with 6 bases between them. From germline, CDR1 is MDHEN and CDR2 SYDVKM. This CDR3 spans 12 amino acids. This CDR3 is CASSLGWYEQYF. Written as DNA, the CDR3 is TGTGCCAGCAGTTTAGGCTGGTACGAGCAGTACTTC.

The chain uses TRBV13 and TRBJ2-3, with 11 positions matching TRBD2. Trimming at V came to 5 bases and at J to 0 bases, leaving 10 bases not matched to a gene. CDR1 is PRHDT and CDR2 is FYEKMQ in the germline V gene (reference sequence). CDR3 length equals 18 residues. In nucleotides, the CDR3 is TGTGCCAGCAGCCCGCGGACTAGCGGGCTTGTCAGCACAGATACGCAGTATTTT. It translates to CASSPRTSGLVSTDTQYF.

The rearrangement joins TRBV19 to TRBJ2-3, with D tentatively TRBD1 (5 bases). Germline V gene sequence: CDR1 LNHDA, CDR2 SQIVND (reference sequence). Trimming took off 3 bases at V and 6 bases at J, with 13 bases between the two ends. CDR3 length: 14 residues. CDR3 residues: CASSMNGARDTQYF. The CDR3 DNA reads TGTGCCAGTAGTATGAATGGGGCCCGGGATACGCAGTATTTT.

The chain's CDR3 is CASFQGSSYNEQFF. CDR3 in DNA: TGTGCCAGCTTTCAGGGGTCGTCCTACAATGAGCAGTTCTTC. V usage is TRBV28 and J usage is TRBJ2-1; TRBD1 is a possible D gene (6 bases). Germline V gives CDR1 MDHEN, CDR2 SYDVKM. This CDR3 has 14 residues. Trimming stripped 8 bases from V and 1 base from J, with 12 bases between.

V usage is TRBV15 and J usage is TRBJ1-5; unclear D gene. Deletions cut 0 bases from V and 2 bases from J, with 8 bases between. Germline V lookup: CDR1 LNHNV, CDR2 YYDKDF (reference sequence). This CDR3 region has 15 residues. This CDR3 reads CATSRDLQGNQPQHF. The CDR3 nucleotides are TGTGCCACCAGCAGAGATCTCCAGGGCAATCAGCCCCAGCATTTT.

The chain couples TRBV10-3 to TRBJ1-3, with D unclear. V lost 8 bases, J lost 0 bases, and 8 bases lay in between. The CDR3 runs 13 residues. Germline V gene lookup returns CDR1 ENHRY and CDR2 SYGVKD. CDR3 nucleotide sequence: TGTGCCATCCGGTTCAGCTCTGGAAACACCATATATTTT. Translation: CAIRFSSGNTIYF.

V and J are TRBV2 and TRBJ1-1; 9 positions agree with TRBD1. This CDR3 region has 15 residues. Trimming at V came to 6 bases and at J to 4 bases, leaving 9 bases not matched to a gene. Germline CDR1 SNHLY, CDR2 FYNNEI. The CDR3 nucleotides are TGTGCCAGCAGCGGAATGACAGGGGGGAGCACTGAAGCTTTCTTT. Its translation: CASSGMTGGSTEAFF.

V usage is TRBV7-9 and J usage is TRBJ1-2, with a tentative D call TRBD1 (5 bases). The CDR3 runs to 13 residues. Looked up from germline, CDR1 is SEHNR and CDR2 is FQNEAQ (reference sequence). Deletions cut 4 bases from V and 4 bases from J, with 10 bases between. The CDR3 DNA follows: TGTGCCAGCAGCTCGACAGTGATCTATGGCTACACCTTC. This gives the protein CASSSTVIYGYTF.

Here the CDR3 reads CASSHDKQGNTEAFF. The CDR3 coding sequence is TGTGCCAGCAGCCATGATAAACAGGGGAACACTGAAGCTTTCTTT. The chain links TRBV11-2 to TRBJ1-1, with D possibly TRBD1 on 6 matching bases. Trimming shortened V by 5 bases and J by 1 base, and 14 bases separated the two germline ends. From germline, CDR1 is SGHAT and CDR2 FQNNGV. The CDR3 is 15 amino acids. Using reference TRBV11-2 and TRBJ1-1 for the parts outside the CDR3, the full variable domain is EAGVAQSPRYKIIEKRQSVAFWCNPISGHATLYWYQQILGQGPKLLIQFQNNGVVDDSQLPKDRFSAERLKGVDSTLKIQPAKLEDSAVYLCASSHDKQGNTEAFFGQGTRLTVV.

V is TRBV18 and J is TRBJ2-1; D remains unclear. Per the germline V gene, CDR1 is KGHSH and CDR2 is LQKENI. CDR3 length: 14 residues. Trimming removed 3 bases from V and 5 bases from J, with 11 bases in between. This CDR3 is CASSPLSGDNEQFF. The DNA for the CDR3 is TGTGCCAGCTCACCTTTGTCAGGAGACAATGAGCAGTTCTTC.

J is TRBJ2-5 and V is TRBV27, with TRBD2 matching over 8 bases. V gave up 1 base and J gave up 2 bases; unmatched junction bases: 6. From germline, CDR1 is MNHEY and CDR2 SMNVEV (reference sequence). This CDR3 is built from 16 residues. The CDR3 loop reads CASSLWSSSGQETQYF. In DNA, the CDR3 is TGTGCCAGCAGTTTATGGTCGTCTAGCGGGCAAGAGACCCAGTACTTC.

This clone was counted between two and nine times. The chain combines TRBV6-5 with TRBJ1-5, with D tentatively TRBD1 (6 bases). The CDR3 runs 15 residues. Germline values: CDR1 MNHEY, CDR2 SVGAGI. Trimming left V 6 bases short and J 1 base short, with 13 bases between. The CDR3 region is CASSSLQGSNQPQHF. The CDR3, as DNA: TGTGCCAGCAGCTCCCTGCAGGGGAGCAATCAGCCCCAGCATTTT.